Listed below are T cell receptor beta chains from one sample, sequenced in a study of T-cell reconstitution after alpha-beta-depleted transplantation in children. TCRdb processed the PCR reads anew with MiXCR; each CDR3 protein has one entry. The sample contains about 980,000 distinct CDR3 sequences, around 30% of which appear only once. The sequenced sample was PBMCs, mostly from graft donor cells, obtained 360 days after TCRalphabeta/CD19-depleted stem cell transplant. The receptors come from a boy in the first two years of life who had a stem cell transplant for SCID, so the T cells may come from the graft donor. The CDR3 runs from the conserved cysteine through the conserved F or W. Each record gives: clone size, D gene, V gene, J gene, CDR3 DNA, CDR3 protein. The D gene is left open where the match is weak. Not all rows give a size; the values are once, few, many and, for expanded clones, a class.

clone_size: NA
d_call: NA
v_call: TRBV5-1
j_call: TRBJ2-4
cdr3_nt: TGCGCCAGAAGGGGGTCGAAAGCCAAAAACATTCAGTACTTC
cdr3_aa: CARRGSKAKNIQYF

clone_size: few
d_call: NA
v_call: TRBV12-3/TRBV12-4
j_call: TRBJ2-5
cdr3_nt: TGTGCCAGCAGTTTATCGTTCGGACAAGAGACCCAGTACTTC
cdr3_aa: CASSLSFGQETQYF

clone_size: few
d_call: TRBD1
v_call: TRBV20-1
j_call: TRBJ1-4
cdr3_nt: TGCAGTGCTAGCCGGACAGGGGGCGAAGGAAAACTGTTTTTT
cdr3_aa: CSASRTGGEGKLFF

clone_size: many
d_call: NA
v_call: TRBV2
j_call: TRBJ2-3
cdr3_nt: TGTGCCAGCGAGCAGACTTTCACAGATACGCAGTATTTT
cdr3_aa: CASEQTFTDTQYF

clone_size: NA
d_call: TRBD1
v_call: TRBV7-9
j_call: TRBJ2-7
cdr3_nt: TGTGCCAGCAGCTTGCGTTGGGGACAGGGTGGCGAGCAGTACTTC
cdr3_aa: CASSLRWGQGGEQYF

clone_size: few
d_call: NA
v_call: TRBV20-1
j_call: TRBJ1-1
cdr3_nt: TGCAGTGCTCCAAGGACGGTTAGGGCTGAAGCTTTCTTT
cdr3_aa: CSAPRTVRAEAFF

clone_size: NA
d_call: TRBD2
v_call: TRBV11-2
j_call: TRBJ2-5
cdr3_nt: TGTGCCAGCAGCTTACTGACTAGCGTGAAGGCTTGGAGAGAGACCCAGTACTTC
cdr3_aa: CASSLLTSVKAWRETQYF

clone_size: NA
d_call: NA
v_call: TRBV3-1
j_call: TRBJ2-1
cdr3_nt: TGTGCCAGCAGCCAAGATGAGGCGGGGACGAACTACAATGAGCAGTTCTTC
cdr3_aa: CASSQDEAGTNYNEQFF

clone_size: few
d_call: TRBD1
v_call: TRBV12-3/TRBV12-4
j_call: TRBJ1-1
cdr3_nt: TGTGCCAGCAGGGGGACAGGCTTTGGGACAACTGAAGCTTTCTTT
cdr3_aa: CASRGTGFGTTEAFF

clone_size: NA
d_call: NA
v_call: TRBV9
j_call: TRBJ2-7
cdr3_nt: TGTGCCAGCAGCCCTCAAGGAGTGGAAAACGGGGAGCAGTACTTC
cdr3_aa: CASSPQGVENGEQYF

clone_size: few
d_call: TRBD2
v_call: TRBV7-2
j_call: TRBJ2-5
cdr3_nt: TGTGCCAGCAGCCCCACTAGCGGGGGGGCAGGAGAGACCCAGTACTTC
cdr3_aa: CASSPTSGGAGETQYF

clone_size: few
d_call: NA
v_call: TRBV6-5
j_call: TRBJ1-5
cdr3_nt: TGTGCCAGCAGTTACGCGGGCAGTGATCAGCCCCAGCATTTT
cdr3_aa: CASSYAGSDQPQHF

clone_size: NA
d_call: NA
v_call: TRBV2
j_call: TRBJ1-2
cdr3_nt: TGTGCCAGCAGTGAACGTCCAAACTATGGCTACACCTTC
cdr3_aa: CASSERPNYGYTF

clone_size: few
d_call: NA
v_call: TRBV19
j_call: TRBJ1-1
cdr3_nt: TGTGCCAGTAACGGGCTTACTGAAGCTTTCTTT
cdr3_aa: CASNGLTEAFF

clone_size: few
d_call: TRBD2
v_call: TRBV20-1
j_call: TRBJ2-3
cdr3_nt: TGCAGTGCGGACCGGGACTACCCGCCAGATACGCAGTATTTT
cdr3_aa: CSADRDYPPDTQYF

clone_size: NA
d_call: NA
v_call: TRBV27
j_call: TRBJ1-6
cdr3_nt: TGTGCCAGCAGTTTTCTTAGGGTGATCGGTCAAATTTCACCCCTCCACTTT
cdr3_aa: CASSFLRVIGQISPLHF

clone_size: few
d_call: NA
v_call: TRBV12-3/TRBV12-4
j_call: TRBJ1-2
cdr3_nt: TGTGCCAGCAGGGAAAGAGGAGTTTTAACTGGCTACACCTTC
cdr3_aa: CASRERGVLTGYTF

clone_size: NA
d_call: NA
v_call: TRBV5-1
j_call: TRBJ1-6
cdr3_nt: TGCGCCAGCAGCTTGGGGTTTTCGAATTCACCCCTCCACTTT
cdr3_aa: CASSLGFSNSPLHF

clone_size: NA
d_call: TRBD1
v_call: TRBV3-1
j_call: TRBJ2-2
cdr3_nt: TGTGCCAGCAGCCGTTTATGGGGACAGGCAGTCCCCGGGGAGCTGTTTTTT
cdr3_aa: CASSRLWGQAVPGELFF

clone_size: few
d_call: TRBD1
v_call: TRBV27
j_call: TRBJ2-7
cdr3_nt: TGTGCCAGCAGTTACAGACAGGGCCCGTCCTCCTACGAGCAGTACTTC
cdr3_aa: CASSYRQGPSSYEQYF

clone_size: NA
d_call: TRBD2
v_call: TRBV7-6
j_call: TRBJ2-3
cdr3_nt: TGTGCCAGCAGCTTAGTCTCTACTAGCGGGGGGCTTAGAGATACGCAGTATTTT
cdr3_aa: CASSLVSTSGGLRDTQYF

clone_size: NA
d_call: NA
v_call: TRBV7-2
j_call: TRBJ2-5
cdr3_nt: TGTGCCAGCAGCTTAGCTATCGCCAGGGTTGGTGGGGAGACCCAGTACTTC
cdr3_aa: CASSLAIARVGGETQYF

clone_size: few
d_call: TRBD1
v_call: TRBV2
j_call: TRBJ2-3
cdr3_nt: TGTGCCAGCAGCGACGCCGAGGGACAGGGCGGTTCAGATACGCAGTATTTT
cdr3_aa: CASSDAEGQGGSDTQYF

clone_size: NA
d_call: NA
v_call: TRBV12-3/TRBV12-4
j_call: TRBJ1-5
cdr3_nt: TGTGCCAGCAGCCCCGGGGAGGGGCCCCAGCATTTT
cdr3_aa: CASSPGEGPQHF

clone_size: NA
d_call: TRBD1
v_call: TRBV5-1
j_call: TRBJ2-5
cdr3_nt: TGCGCCAGCAGCTACCAGACAGGGGTGAAAGAGACCCAGTACTTC
cdr3_aa: CASSYQTGVKETQYF

clone_size: NA
d_call: NA
v_call: TRBV9
j_call: TRBJ2-1
cdr3_nt: TGTGCCAGCAGCGTAGAGCCCAGACCTAACACCTACAATGAGCAGTTCTTC
cdr3_aa: CASSVEPRPNTYNEQFF

clone_size: NA
d_call: NA
v_call: TRBV2
j_call: TRBJ2-7
cdr3_nt: TGTGCCAGCACCGGTCTCCACGAGCAGTACTTC
cdr3_aa: CASTGLHEQYF

clone_size: many
d_call: NA
v_call: TRBV4-1
j_call: TRBJ2-5
cdr3_nt: TGCGCCAGCAGCCAGCAGGAGTTCCAAGAGACCCAGTACTTC
cdr3_aa: CASSQQEFQETQYF

clone_size: many
d_call: TRBD1
v_call: TRBV10-2
j_call: TRBJ2-7
cdr3_nt: TGCGCCAGCAGTGGGGGACAGGGGCAGGGAGTCGAGCAGTACTTC
cdr3_aa: CASSGGQGQGVEQYF

clone_size: NA
d_call: TRBD1
v_call: TRBV10-3
j_call: TRBJ2-3
cdr3_nt: TGTGCCATCAGTGAAGGGACAGGGTCAGATACGCAGTATTTT
cdr3_aa: CAISEGTGSDTQYF

clone_size: few
d_call: NA
v_call: TRBV6-2/TRBV6-3
j_call: TRBJ1-5
cdr3_nt: TGTGCCAGCAGACCCTCCACGAGGGGCCAGCCCCAGCATTTT
cdr3_aa: CASRPSTRGQPQHF

clone_size: NA
d_call: NA
v_call: TRBV29-1
j_call: TRBJ2-2
cdr3_nt: TGCAGCGCCGATAAGGCAGGGGGGGGGCTAAACACCGGGGAGCTGTTTTTT
cdr3_aa: CSADKAGGGLNTGELFF

clone_size: NA
d_call: NA
v_call: TRBV29-1
j_call: TRBJ2-5
cdr3_nt: TGCAGCGGCGGGACTTGGGGGACCCAGTACTTC
cdr3_aa: CSGGTWGTQYF

clone_size: once
d_call: NA
v_call: TRBV7-9
j_call: TRBJ1-6
cdr3_nt: TGTGCCAGCAGCACCGGGACCGGGGCGGATTCACCCCTCCACTTT
cdr3_aa: CASSTGTGADSPLHF

clone_size: NA
d_call: NA
v_call: TRBV13
j_call: TRBJ2-5
cdr3_nt: TGTGCCAGCAGCCCCGCGCCAGGGGCCCAAGAGACCCAGTACTTC
cdr3_aa: CASSPAPGAQETQYF

clone_size: few
d_call: NA
v_call: TRBV10-3
j_call: TRBJ2-3
cdr3_nt: TGTGCCATCAGTGACGACACAGATACGCAGTATTTT
cdr3_aa: CAISDDTDTQYF

clone_size: few
d_call: NA
v_call: TRBV24-1
j_call: TRBJ2-4
cdr3_nt: TGTGCCACCAGTGACTCCGGACAGAAAGGGGCCAAAAACATTCAGTACTTC
cdr3_aa: CATSDSGQKGAKNIQYF

clone_size: NA
d_call: NA
v_call: TRBV12-3/TRBV12-4
j_call: TRBJ2-1
cdr3_nt: TGTGCCAGCAGTTTTGAGACAGCTTACAATGAGCAGTTCTTC
cdr3_aa: CASSFETAYNEQFF

clone_size: many
d_call: NA
v_call: TRBV29-1
j_call: TRBJ2-3
cdr3_nt: TGCAGCGTTGTTGGTAGCACAGATACGCAGTATTTT
cdr3_aa: CSVVGSTDTQYF

clone_size: NA
d_call: TRBD2
v_call: TRBV28
j_call: TRBJ2-3
cdr3_nt: TGTGCCAGCAGTTCCCCCGGGACTAGCGGGGGGCAAACAGATACGCAGTATTTT
cdr3_aa: CASSSPGTSGGQTDTQYF

clone_size: few
d_call: TRBD1
v_call: TRBV12-3/TRBV12-4
j_call: TRBJ1-5
cdr3_nt: TGTGCCAGCAGTGCCCCTCTCAGGGACAGGGAAAATCAGCCCCAGCATTTT
cdr3_aa: CASSAPLRDRENQPQHF

clone_size: NA
d_call: NA
v_call: TRBV28
j_call: TRBJ1-2
cdr3_nt: TGTGCCAGCACTGCCCTACAGGGTGGCTACACCTTC
cdr3_aa: CASTALQGGYTF

clone_size: NA
d_call: TRBD1
v_call: TRBV2
j_call: TRBJ1-2
cdr3_nt: TGTGCCAGCTGTTTCCTCTCGGGACAGCCGAAATCTTTAAACTATGGCTACACCTTC
cdr3_aa: CASCFLSGQPKSLNYGYTF

clone_size: few
d_call: TRBD2
v_call: TRBV27
j_call: TRBJ2-5
cdr3_nt: TGTGCCAGCAGCATAGCGGGGGGGCAAGAGACCCAGTACTTC
cdr3_aa: CASSIAGGQETQYF

clone_size: NA
d_call: TRBD2
v_call: TRBV28
j_call: TRBJ2-5
cdr3_nt: TGTGCCAGCGGCTTAGCGGGGGCCCCAGAGACCCAGTACTTC
cdr3_aa: CASGLAGAPETQYF

clone_size: many
d_call: NA
v_call: TRBV21-1
j_call: TRBJ2-1
cdr3_nt: TGTGCCAGCAGCAAACCAGCGTACAATGAGCAGTTCTTC
cdr3_aa: CASSKPAYNEQFF

clone_size: NA
d_call: NA
v_call: TRBV7-9
j_call: TRBJ1-4
cdr3_nt: TGTGCCAGCAGCTTGAAAACAGGGTGGGAAAAACTGTTTTTT
cdr3_aa: CASSLKTGWEKLFF

clone_size: few
d_call: TRBD1
v_call: TRBV5-1
j_call: TRBJ1-2
cdr3_nt: TGCGCCAGCAGCTTGGCCTCGGACAGGAGGAACTATGGCTACACCTTC
cdr3_aa: CASSLASDRRNYGYTF

clone_size: NA
d_call: NA
v_call: TRBV7-8
j_call: TRBJ2-3
cdr3_nt: TGTGCCAGCAGCCTAAAATGGGATACGCAGTATTTT
cdr3_aa: CASSLKWDTQYF

clone_size: NA
d_call: NA
v_call: TRBV12-3/TRBV12-4
j_call: TRBJ1-2
cdr3_nt: TGTGCCAGCAGTTTAGACGCAAGGGGCTACACCTTC
cdr3_aa: CASSLDARGYTF